The 32 T cell receptor beta chains in this list originate from one sample, sequenced in a study of blood T cell repertoires in COVID-19. Some clones are missing from TCRdb's copy, which holds only in-frame ones; the method was immunoSEQ multiplex PCR. The table includes fewer than 500,000 clones, about nine tenths detected once. The source material was PBMCs or T cells enriched from blood (not recorded which). These TCRs come from a woman aged 18-29 years who had recovered from COVID-19.

The gene calls are TRBV19 and TRBJ1-2, with D possibly TRBD1 on 5 matching bases. V was clipped by 5 bases and J by 5 bases, with 15 bases between them. The CDR3 spans 14 residues. Germline CDR1 and CDR2: LNHDA and SQIVND (reference sequence). The CDR3, as DNA: TGTGCCAGTAGTCGTGACAGCCCGATATATGGCTACACCTTC. Its translation: CASSRDSPIYGYTF. Filled out from reference TRBV19 and TRBJ1-2, the complete variable domain reads DGGITQSPKYLFRKEGQNVTLSCEQNLNHDAMYWYRQDPGQGLRLIYYSQIVNDFQKGDIAEGYSVSREKKESFPLTVTSAQKNPTAFYLCASSRDSPIYGYTFGSGTRLTVV.

The rearrangement joins TRBV23-1 to TRBJ2-1; 8 positions match TRBD2. TRBV23-1 belongs to the ORF category, with a function that is uncertain. The V and J ends lost 0 bases and 7 bases, in that order; junction bases with no gene match: 14. The length of the CDR3 is 18 residues. CDR3 protein: CASSQSSLRRGEGNEQFF. Here the CDR3 DNA reads TGCGCCAGCAGTCAATCGAGTTTGAGGCGGGGGGAAGGGAATGAGCAGTTCTTC.

The chain recombines TRBV7-8 with TRBJ1-3, with D possibly matching TRBD1 (6 bases). V was trimmed by 6 bases and J by 2 bases, leaving 11 bases between them. Germline CDR1 is SGHVS and CDR2 is FQNEAQ. The CDR3 runs to 14 residues. The CDR3 loop is CASRLQGTGNTIYF. CDR3 coding DNA: TGTGCCAGCAGACTACAGGGTACTGGAAACACCATATATTTT.

The chain recombines TRBV6-4 with TRBJ1-1; D gene unclear. Germline V lookup: CDR1 MRHNA, CDR2 SNTAGT. CDR3 length equals 13 residues. Trimming shortened V by 5 bases and J by 5 bases, and 12 bases separated the two germline ends. CDR3 residues: CASSRGVGTEAFF. The CDR3 bases are TGTGCCAGCAGTCGCGGGGTAGGAACTGAAGCTTTCTTT.

The genes are TRBV28 and TRBJ2-5, with a possible D match to TRBD2 (6 bases). The CDR3 consists of 15 residues. Germline-derived CDR1 and CDR2 are MDHEN and SYDVKM. The V and J ends lost 7 bases and 7 bases respectively, with 22 bases between them. The CDR3 here is CASTPHAGSGVTQYF. CDR3 DNA sequence: TGTGCCAGCACCCCGCACGCAGGCTCGGGGGTGACCCAGTACTTC.

The J gene is TRBJ1-1, the V gene TRBV19; possible D gene TRBD1, 5 bases. Germline CDR1 is LNHDA and CDR2 is SQIVND (reference sequence). Trimming cost V 7 bases and J 7 bases, with 10 bases left between them. This CDR3 comprises 11 residues. The CDR3 nucleotides are TGTGCCAGTACTGGGGCGGTTGAAGCTTTCTTT. Amino acid sequence: CASTGAVEAFF. Supplemented by reference TRBV19 and TRBJ1-1, the full variable domain reads DGGITQSPKYLFRKEGQNVTLSCEQNLNHDAMYWYRQDPGQGLRLIYYSQIVNDFQKGDIAEGYSVSREKKESFPLTVTSAQKNPTAFYLCASTGAVEAFFGQGTRLTVV.

The CDR3 is CASRPGDRSSSGANVLTF. The CDR3 DNA reads as TGCGCCAGCCGACCCGGGGACAGATCGAGCTCTGGGGCCAACGTCCTGACTTTC. V and J are TRBV23-1 and TRBJ2-6; TRBD1 matches at 7 bases. TRBV23-1 is flagged as an ORF with uncertain function. The ends lost 8 bases at V and 0 bases at J; junction bases unmatched: 13. This CDR3 has 18 residues.

CDR3 sequence reads: CASSLRAGPGVNEQFF. The CDR3 DNA is TGTGCCAGCAGTCTCAGAGCGGGGCCAGGCGTCAATGAGCAGTTCTTC. V and J are TRBV5-5 and TRBJ2-1, with 7 bases identical to TRBD2. The germline gives CDR1 SGHKS, CDR2 YYEKEE (reference sequence). J lost 6 bases, V lost 5 bases, and 14 bases had no gene match. There are 16 residues in the CDR3. Combining the CDR3 with reference TRBV5-5 and TRBJ2-1 gives the whole variable domain DAGVTQSPTHLIKTRGQQVTLRCSPISGHKSVSWYQQVLGQGPQFIFQYYEKEERGRGNFPDRFSARQFPNYSSELNVNALLLGDSALYLCASSLRAGPGVNEQFFGPGTRLTVL.

The table lists this clone with a count of one. The chain has TRBV5-1 and TRBJ2-5, with TRBD2 matching 10 bases. V was clipped by 1 base and J by 3 bases; unmatched bases: 6. CDR1 SGHRS and CDR2 YFSETQ come from the germline V gene. This CDR3 contains 16 residues. This CDR3 reads CASSLSLAGGEETQYF. The CDR3 DNA follows: TGCGCCAGCAGCTTGTCTTTAGCGGGGGGAGAAGAGACCCAGTACTTC.

J is TRBJ2-3 and V is TRBV6-5; 8 positions agree with TRBD2. Unmatched junction bases numbered 12, after V lost 4 bases and J lost 6 bases. The CDR3 extends over 16 amino acids. Germline V CDR1 and CDR2: MNHEY, SVGAGI. CDR3: CASSSQFGGAVDTQYF. In nucleotides, the CDR3 is TGTGCCAGCAGTTCCCAGTTCGGGGGGGCGGTGGATACGCAGTATTTT.

The chain is built from TRBV6-5 and TRBJ1-6, with no clear D. This CDR3 contains 14 residues. Between the trimmed V and J ends, which lost 3 bases and 9 bases, there was a span of 12 bases. The germline gives CDR1 MNHEY, CDR2 SVGAGI. This CDR3 is CASSYVERGSPLHF. In DNA, the CDR3 is TGTGCCAGCAGTTATGTAGAGAGAGGTTCACCCCTCCACTTT.

The J gene is TRBJ2-1, the V gene TRBV27; a possible D gene is TRBD1 (5 bases). V lost 2 bases to trimming and J lost 3 bases, with 8 bases between them. Germline CDR1 reads MNHEY; CDR2 reads SMNVEV (reference sequence). There are 14 residues in the CDR3. The CDR3 DNA reads TGTGCCAGCAGTTTACAGGGTATCTACAATGAGCAGTTCTTC. Translated, it gives CASSLQGIYNEQFF.

The rearrangement links TRBV19 to TRBJ1-2; TRBD1 agrees at 8 bases. Trimming cost V 7 bases and J 8 bases; bases outside gene matches: 12. The CDR3 length is 14 residues. CDR1 is LNHDA, CDR2 SQIVND, per germline (reference sequence). The CDR3 protein is CASNAPAGGNGYTF. The DNA for the CDR3 is TGTGCCAGTAATGCTCCGGCAGGGGGCAACGGCTACACCTTC.

V usage is TRBV4-2 and J usage is TRBJ2-1; D is perhaps TRBD2 (6 bases). V lost 5 bases and J 0 bases, leaving 17 bases between the germline ends. This CDR3 comprises 17 residues. Germline V CDR1 and CDR2: LGHNA, YNFKEQ. The CDR3 sequence is CASSSGTGGPSYNEQFF. CDR3 nucleotide sequence: TGTGCCAGCAGCTCTGGGACTGGAGGACCCTCCTACAATGAGCAGTTCTTC.

The genes are TRBV11-2 and TRBJ2-5, with 9 positions matching TRBD1. V lost 1 base to trimming and J lost 5 bases; unmatched junction nucleotides: 8. CDR3 length: 16 residues. The germline CDR1 and CDR2 sequences are SGHAT and FQNNGV. The CDR3 region has the DNA TGTGCCAGCAGCTTAGCCCACAGGGGGCGCGGGGAGACCCAGTACTTC. It codes for CASSLAHRGRGETQYF.

The chain uses TRBV6-1 and TRBJ2-7; tentative D call: TRBD2 (5 bases). V lost 3 bases, J lost 3 bases, and 18 bases lay in between. Germline assignment: CDR1 MNHNS and CDR2 SASEGT. The CDR3 covers 16 residues. CDR3 sequence (DNA): TGTGCCAGCAGTGATGTTAGTAGTGTGGGGAGCTACGAGCAGTACTTC. It translates to CASSDVSSVGSYEQYF.

This clone was counted once. The chain carries TRBV19 and TRBJ2-6; possible D gene TRBD1, 7 bases. The germline V and J ends were trimmed by 10 bases and 0 bases, with 19 bases remaining between them. The CDR3 sequence is 17 residues long. Germline V gene lookup returns CDR1 LNHDA and CDR2 SQIVND (reference sequence). CDR3 DNA: TGTGCCACCCAATATCAGGGGGGTTCCTCTGGGGCCAACGTCCTGACTTTC. Translating it yields CATQYQGGSSGANVLTF. The full variable domain, its missing parts supplied by reference TRBV19 and TRBJ2-6, is DGGITQSPKYLFRKEGQNVTLSCEQNLNHDAMYWYRQDPGQGLRLIYYSQIVNDFQKGDIAEGYSVSREKKESFPLTVTSAQKNPTAFYLCATQYQGGSSGANVLTFGAGSRLTVL.

The chain couples TRBV6-5 to TRBJ2-5; the D gene is possibly TRBD1 (7 bases). The germline gives CDR1 MNHEY, CDR2 SVGAGI. Trimming removed 6 bases at V and 4 bases at J, with 15 bases between. The CDR3 covers 14 residues. The CDR3 is CASRKAGGGETQYF. The CDR3, as DNA: TGTGCCAGCAGAAAGGCAGGGGGAGGAGAGACCCAGTACTTC.

The V call is TRBV29-1, the J call TRBJ2-5; 8 nucleotides line up with TRBD1. This CDR3 comprises 12 residues. The V gene end was trimmed by 6 bases and the J gene end by 5 bases; junction bases not matched to a gene: 5. Germline V gene sequence: CDR1 SQVTM, CDR2 ANQGSEA. The CDR3 reads CSVATGGETQYF. The CDR3 region has the DNA TGCAGCGTCGCCACAGGGGGGGAGACCCAGTACTTC.

The gene calls are TRBV7-8 and TRBJ2-6; no reliable D call. CDR1 and CDR2 from the germline V gene are SGHVS and FQNEAQ. This CDR3 has 19 amino acids. V gave up 5 bases and J gave up 0 bases, with 20 bases separating them. The CDR3 spells CASSVKEVLPDSGANVLTF. DNA of the CDR3: TGTGCCAGCAGCGTTAAAGAGGTACTCCCTGACTCTGGGGCCAACGTCCTGACTTTC.

The V and J genes are TRBV7-3 and TRBJ2-7; 10 bases map to TRBD2. The V gene's germline CDR1 is SGHTA and CDR2 FQGTGA. Trimming took 4 bases from V and 2 from J; bases not matched to a gene: 17. This CDR3 is built from 19 residues. This CDR3 is CASSSKEPSGGPVPYEQYF. DNA for the CDR3: TGTGCCAGCAGCTCTAAAGAACCTAGCGGGGGCCCGGTCCCCTACGAGCAGTACTTC.

This clone was counted between two and nine times. This chain uses TRBV3-1 (or the pseudogene TRBV3-2) with TRBJ2-7; tentative D call: TRBD1 (6 bases). Germline values: CDR1 LGHDT, CDR2 YNNKEL (reference sequence). V lost 4 bases and J lost 4, with 32 bases in between. The CDR3 spans 20 residues. CDR3 bases: TGTGCCAGCAGCCCAAGCGGTATCAGGGGCCCAAAAAATATCCCGTACGAGCAGTACTTC. Encoded protein: CASSPSGIRGPKNIPYEQYF.

The chain joins TRBV10-3 to TRBJ2-3; D might be TRBD2 (5 bases). The germline V and J ends were trimmed by 8 bases and 0 bases, with 15 bases remaining between them. CDR1 is ENHRY, CDR2 SYGVKD, per germline. The CDR3 runs 15 residues. The chain's CDR3 is CAIEDPGDSTDTQYF. The CDR3 region has the DNA TGTGCCATCGAAGACCCCGGGGATAGCACAGATACGCAGTATTTT.

The genes are TRBV19 and TRBJ2-5; 12 bases map to TRBD2. The CDR3 sequence is 19 residues long. With V trimmed by 0 bases and J by 1 base, 9 bases remained unmatched. Germline lookup yields CDR1 LNHDA and CDR2 SQIVND (reference sequence). CDR3 nucleotide sequence: TGTGCCAGTAGTATAGATCTGGCTAGCGGGGGGGCCTTCCAAGAGACCCAGTACTTC. Protein: CASSIDLASGGAFQETQYF.

This clone has a handful of counts. V and J are TRBV5-6 and TRBJ1-2; TRBD1 might be the D (5 bases). The length of the CDR3 is 16 residues. Germline CDR1 reads SGHDT; CDR2 reads YYEEEE. V lost 1 base, J lost 0 bases, and 13 bases lay in between. DNA for the CDR3: TGTGCCAGCAGCTTGTGGGGCCCTCAAGCTAACTATGGCTACACCTTC. This encodes CASSLWGPQANYGYTF.

This sequence joins TRBV7-9 and TRBJ1-1; D unclear. Trimming shortened V by 3 bases and J by 4 bases, and 12 bases separated the two germline ends. Germline V lookup: CDR1 SEHNR, CDR2 FQNEAQ (reference sequence). The length of the CDR3 is 14 residues. For the CDR3, the DNA is TGTGCCAGCAGCTTTAGGACTCTCCGCACTGAAGCTTTCTTT. Amino acids: CASSFRTLRTEAFF.

The CDR3 loop is CASSLGPRGDISTDTQYF. CDR3 nucleotides: TGTGCCAGCAGCTTAGGCCCCCGGGGGGACATCTCCACAGATACGCAGTATTTT. The rearrangement uses TRBV11-2 and TRBJ2-3, with D maybe TRBD2 (7 bases). Germline CDR1 reads SGHAT; CDR2 reads FQNNGV. The CDR3 consists of 18 residues. The V gene lost 1 base and the J gene lost 2 bases, with 19 bases spanning the gap. Based on the CDR3 plus reference TRBV11-2 and TRBJ2-3, the full variable domain is EAGVAQSPRYKIIEKRQSVAFWCNPISGHATLYWYQQILGQGPKLLIQFQNNGVVDDSQLPKDRFSAERLKGVDSTLKIQPAKLEDSAVYLCASSLGPRGDISTDTQYFGPGTRLTVL.

Points on this clone: This specimen includes other DNA sequences encoding the same CDR3. The gene calls are TRBV18 and TRBJ1-3; 7 bases line up with TRBD1. The CDR3 sequence is 15 residues long. Germline CDR1 and CDR2: KGHSH and LQKENI. Unmatched junction bases numbered 0, after V lost 1 base and J lost 0 bases. CDR3 protein: CASSPRTGSGNTIYF. CDR3 in DNA: TGTGCCAGCTCACCACGGACAGGCTCTGGAAACACCATATATTTT.

The table lists this clone with a count of one. The gene calls are TRBV5-1 and TRBJ2-2; tentatively, D is TRBD2 (7 bases). V lost 4 bases to trimming and J lost 5 bases, with 21 bases between them. From germline, CDR1 is SGHRS and CDR2 YFSETQ. This CDR3 comprises 17 residues. CDR3 DNA: TGCGCCAGCAGCCCCGGGGGGCAGGGATCGGAGACCGGGGAGCTGTTTTTT. Translated: CASSPGGQGSETGELFF.

The chain carries TRBV4-1 and TRBJ2-7; D call uncertain. Trimming removed 4 bases at V and 0 bases at J, with 19 bases between. The CDR3 runs 17 residues. Germline CDR1 and CDR2: MGHRA and YSYEKL. CDR3 sequence reads: CASSRYLVGLSSYEQYF. CDR3 bases: TGCGCCAGCAGCCGTTACCTGGTCGGTCTAAGCTCCTACGAGCAGTACTTC.

The V gene is TRBV30, the J gene TRBJ1-5, with a tentative D call TRBD1 (5 bases). The germline V and J ends were trimmed by 2 bases and 7 bases, with 12 bases remaining between them. Germline CDR1 GTSNPN, CDR2 SVGIG (reference sequence). This CDR3 comprises 13 residues. The CDR3 DNA reads TGTGCCTGGAGTTGGGGGGAGGGGCAGCCCCAGCATTTT. Amino acid sequence: CAWSWGEGQPQHF.

This rearrangement joins TRBV18 to TRBJ2-1; no clear D. Trimming stripped 2 bases from V and 3 bases from J, with 17 bases between. The length of the CDR3 is 17 residues. The germline gives CDR1 KGHSH, CDR2 LQKENI. The CDR3 protein is CASSPNSGGADYNEQFF. The CDR3 nucleotides read TGTGCCAGCTCACCAAACTCCGGCGGTGCTGACTACAATGAGCAGTTCTTC.